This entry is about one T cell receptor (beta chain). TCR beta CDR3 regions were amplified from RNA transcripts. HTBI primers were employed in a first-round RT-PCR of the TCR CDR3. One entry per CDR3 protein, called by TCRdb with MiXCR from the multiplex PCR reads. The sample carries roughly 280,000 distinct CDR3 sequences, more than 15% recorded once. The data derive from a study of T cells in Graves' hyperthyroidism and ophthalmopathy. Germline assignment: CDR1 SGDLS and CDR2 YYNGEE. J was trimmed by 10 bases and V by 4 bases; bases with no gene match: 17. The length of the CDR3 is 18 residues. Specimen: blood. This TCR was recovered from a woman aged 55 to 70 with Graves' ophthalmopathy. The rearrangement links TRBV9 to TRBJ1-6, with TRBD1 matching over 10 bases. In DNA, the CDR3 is TGTGCCAGCAGCCCGAACGCCCCAGCAGGGACAGGGGTCTCACCCCTCCACTTT. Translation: CASSPNAPAGTGVSPLHF.